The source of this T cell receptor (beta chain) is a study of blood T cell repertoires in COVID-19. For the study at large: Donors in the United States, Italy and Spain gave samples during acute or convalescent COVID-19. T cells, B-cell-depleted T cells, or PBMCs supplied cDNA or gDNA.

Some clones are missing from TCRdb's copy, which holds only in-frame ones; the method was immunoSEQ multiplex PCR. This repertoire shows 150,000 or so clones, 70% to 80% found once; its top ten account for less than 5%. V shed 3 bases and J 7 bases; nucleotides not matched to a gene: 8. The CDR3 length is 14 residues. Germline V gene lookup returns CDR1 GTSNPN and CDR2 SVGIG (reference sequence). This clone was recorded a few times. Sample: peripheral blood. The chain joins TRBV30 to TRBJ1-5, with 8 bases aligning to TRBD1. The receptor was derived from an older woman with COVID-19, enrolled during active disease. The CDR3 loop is CAWRDRVGGQPQHF. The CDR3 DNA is TGTGCCTGGAGGGACAGGGTTGGGGGACAGCCCCAGCATTTT.